This is a list of T cell receptor beta chains from one sample in a study of cytomegalovirus exposure and HLA in healthy donors. The protocol was immunoSEQ multiplex PCR, while the TCRdb copy is restricted to in-frame clones and leaves out a portion. In the table there are tens of thousands of clones, approximately 72% of which are singletons. The specimen was PBMCs. All receptors derive from a woman aged 40 to 49 in good health and CMV-seropositive. The CDR3 runs from the conserved cysteine through the conserved F or W. D genes are given only for firm matches. Clone sizes are given selectively: once, few, many, or a class where the clone is expanded.

>TRBJ1-1|.|TRBD1|TRBV7-8
CASSLSQDRLNTEAFF
TGTGCCAGCAGCTTATCTCAGGACAGGCTTAACACTGAAGCTTTCTTT
>TRBJ2-2|.|.|TRBV15
CATSRNRDAGGELFF
TGTGCCACCAGCAGAAACAGGGATGCGGGCGGGGAGCTGTTTTTT
>TRBJ1-3|once|.|TRBV23-1
CASSQFCEQAKASGNTIYF
TGCGCCAGCAGTCAATTTTGCGAACAGGCAAAAGCCTCTGGAAACACCATATATTTT
>TRBJ1-2|.|TRBD1|TRBV6-1
CASSVTGDYGYTF
TGTGCCAGCAGTGTGACAGGGGACTATGGCTACACCTTC
>TRBJ2-7|.|.|TRBV30
CAWGDTEVGEQYF
TGTGCCTGGGGGGACACCGAGGTAGGCGAGCAGTACTTC
>TRBJ1-2|.|TRBD1|TRBV19
CASGPKTGALGHGYTF
TGTGCCAGTGGGCCAAAAACAGGGGCGCTTGGCCATGGCTACACCTTC
>TRBJ2-7|.|.|TRBV7-7
CASSSSDSSYEQYF
TGTGCTAGCAGCTCGTCCGATAGCTCCTACGAGCAGTACTTC
>TRBJ2-5|.|TRBD1|TRBV5-1
CASSSGQGTETQYF
TGCGCCAGCAGCTCCGGACAGGGTACGGAGACCCAGTACTTC
>TRBJ2-7|.|TRBD1|TRBV5-1
CASSPGQGVGEQYF
TGCGCCAGCAGCCCCGGACAGGGGGTCGGCGAGCAGTACTTC
>TRBJ1-5|few|.|TRBV7-2
CASRSGVQPQHF
TGTGCCAGCAGATCGGGGGTTCAGCCCCAGCATTTT
>TRBJ1-6|.|.|TRBV2
CASSSASSYNSPLHF
TGTGCCAGCAGTTCAGCGAGCTCCTATAATTCACCCCTCCACTTT
>TRBJ2-5|.|TRBD2|TRBV5-1
CASSPRTSGQETQYF
TGCGCCAGCAGCCCCCGGACTAGCGGGCAAGAGACCCAGTACTTC
>TRBJ2-7|.|TRBD2|TRBV7-9
CASSSIEGGLAGAREQYF
TGTGCCAGCAGCTCGATAGAGGGGGGTCTAGCGGGAGCGCGAGAGCAGTACTTC
>TRBJ1-2|.|TRBD1|TRBV2
CASTPDRGNDGYTF
TGTGCCAGCACCCCGGACAGGGGAAACGACGGCTACACCTTC
>TRBJ2-2|.|TRBD1|TRBV30
CATEAGQGSSGELFF
TGTGCGACGGAGGCGGGACAGGGTTCTTCTGGGGAGCTGTTTTTT
>TRBJ1-2|few|TRBD1|TRBV29-1
CSVETGGGGYTF
TGCAGCGTAGAGACAGGGGGCGGTGGCTACACCTTC
>TRBJ2-7|.|TRBD2|TRBV7-2
CASSPHSSGLAVEQYF
TGTGCCAGCAGCCCGCACTCTTCAGGACTAGCGGTGGAGCAGTACTTC
>TRBJ2-7|.|.|TRBV6-1
CASLRDIGSYEQYF
TGTGCCAGCCTCCGGGACATTGGTTCCTACGAGCAGTACTTC
>TRBJ2-3|.|TRBD2|TRBV29-1
CSVTGGGLAGGGTDTQYF
TGCAGCGTAACGGGTGGGGGACTAGCGGGGGGCGGCACAGATACGCAGTATTTT
>TRBJ2-7|.|TRBD2|TRBV5-4
CASSFETSGIYEQYF
TGTGCCAGCAGCTTTGAGACTAGCGGGATCTACGAGCAGTACTTC
>TRBJ2-3|.|TRBD2|TRBV5-4
CASSLVAGVTDTQYF
TGTGCCAGCAGCTTGGTGGCGGGGGTCACAGATACGCAGTATTTT
>TRBJ2-7|.|TRBD1|TRBV5-1
CASSLGQGTHEQYF
TGCGCCAGCAGCTTGGGACAGGGCACCCACGAGCAGTACTTC
>TRBJ1-2|.|.|TRBV5-6
CASSLGTGRTYGYTF
TGTGCCAGCAGCTTGGGGACCGGGAGAACCTATGGCTACACCTTC